These 24 T cell receptor beta chains were all obtained from the same sample, sequenced in a study of blood T cell repertoires in COVID-19. Profiled with immunoSEQ multiplex PCR; TCRdb holds only in-frame clones, not every one. The sample lists about 59,000 clones; 73% were seen once. Sequencing was done on a sample of peripheral blood. The receptors were gathered from a woman in her 70s with acute or convalescent COVID-19.

This clone was seen repeatedly, ten times or more. This chain connects TRBV5-1 to TRBJ1-1; 12 bases agree with TRBD1. This CDR3 contains 19 residues. J gave up 4 bases and V 1 base, and 14 bases lay outside the gene matches. The germline V gene encodes CDR1 SGHRS and CDR2 YFSETQ. The CDR3 DNA reads as TGCGCCAGCAGCTTGTCTCCGGGACAGGGGGCTGTGGGTCGCACTGAAGCTTTCTTT. It translates to CASSLSPGQGAVGRTEAFF.

The gene calls are TRBV5-1 and TRBJ2-1, with D perhaps TRBD1 (6 bases). The CDR3 is 14 residues long. From germline, CDR1 is SGHRS and CDR2 YFSETQ. With 0 bases removed from V and 9 bases from J, the gap between germline ends came to 13 bases. The CDR3 nucleotides read TGCGCCAGCAGCTTGGGAATCAGGGGATCTGAGCAGTTCTTC. Translation: CASSLGIRGSEQFF.

For the CDR3, the DNA is TGTGCCAGCAGTCAAACAGGTGACTCTGGAAACACCATATATTTT. Protein: CASSQTGDSGNTIYF. The V gene is TRBV2, the J gene TRBJ1-3; maybe TRBD1 (5 bases). Germline CDR1 and CDR2: SNHLY and FYNNEI. CDR3 length: 15 residues. V lost 5 bases and J lost 0, with 11 bases in between.

The chain is built from TRBV7-9 and TRBJ2-1, with 7 bases lining up with TRBD1. Unmatched junction bases numbered 4, after V lost 5 bases and J lost 6 bases. Germline CDR1 is SEHNR and CDR2 is FQNEAQ (reference sequence). The CDR3 totals 13 residues. CDR3 in amino acids: CASSPGQLNEQFF. The CDR3 region has the DNA TGTGCCAGCAGCCCGGGACAGCTCAATGAGCAGTTCTTC.

The V call is TRBV29-1, the J call TRBJ1-3, with D possibly being TRBD1 (6 bases). The V gene's germline CDR1 is SQVTM and CDR2 ANQGSEA. The CDR3 has 13 residues. Trimming removed 4 bases at V and 0 bases at J, with 7 bases between. The CDR3 sequence is CSVGQVSGNTIYF. The CDR3 DNA follows: TGCAGCGTTGGACAGGTCTCTGGAAACACCATATATTTT. The full variable domain, completed using reference TRBV29-1 and TRBJ1-3, is SAVISQKPSRDICQRGTSLTIQCQVDSQVTMMFWYRQQPGQSLTLIATANQGSEATYESGFVIDKFPISRPNLTFSTLTVSNMSPEDSSIYLCSVGQVSGNTIYFGEGSWLTVV.

The chain joins TRBV30 to TRBJ1-1; D perhaps matches TRBD1 (6 bases). V was clipped by 5 bases and J by 5 bases, with 12 bases between them. CDR3 length: 12 amino acids. Germline values: CDR1 GTSNPN, CDR2 SVGIG (reference sequence). CDR3 nucleotide sequence: TGTGCCTGGGCAGGGGCGCGGACTGAAGCTTTCTTT. It translates to CAWAGARTEAFF.

The chain has TRBV29-1 and TRBJ2-7; D might be TRBD2 (5 bases). The V end was cut by 7 bases, the J end by 3 bases, with 10 bases between. The CDR3 has 11 amino acids. Germline CDR1 reads SQVTM; CDR2 reads ANQGSEA. CDR3 nucleotides: TGCAGCGCCATAGGGAGCTACGAGCAGTACTTC. It yields the protein CSAIGSYEQYF.

This clone was found a few times. V and J are TRBV6-2 or TRBV6-3 and TRBJ1-1; the match to TRBD1 covers 11 bases. Trimming took 5 bases from V and 9 from J; bases not matched to a gene: 8. The CDR3 contains 14 residues. Germline V gives CDR1 MNHEY, CDR2 SVGEGT. CDR3 in amino acids: CASSRTGGSYKAFF. DNA for the CDR3: TGTGCCAGCAGTCGGACAGGGGGCTCTTATAAAGCTTTCTTT.

This clone was found once. The gene calls are TRBV9 and TRBJ1-5; the match to TRBD1 covers 10 bases. Germline V gene lookup returns CDR1 SGDLS and CDR2 YYNGEE. V shed 4 bases, J shed 6 bases, and the junction held 7 bases outside the gene matches. The CDR3 is made up of 15 amino acids. In nucleotides, the CDR3 is TGTGCCAGCAGCCCCTCGACAGGGGGCATTCAGCCCCAGCATTTT. It is translated as CASSPSTGGIQPQHF.

The rearrangement links TRBV9 to TRBJ1-1, with TRBD1 matching over 7 bases. The ends lost 3 bases at V and 1 base at J; junction bases unmatched: 15. Germline V lookup: CDR1 SGDLS, CDR2 YYNGEE. This CDR3 has 18 residues. The CDR3 here is CASSARSTGVGENTEAFF. CDR3 DNA: TGTGCCAGCAGCGCCCGATCTACAGGGGTCGGGGAGAACACTGAAGCTTTCTTT.

CDR3 in DNA: TGCGCCAGCAGTGCGCAGCAGGGGGGAGGTAATGAGCAGTTCTTC. Its translation is CASSAQQGGGNEQFF. The V gene is TRBV10-1, the J gene TRBJ2-1; D is perhaps TRBD1 (7 bases). The V and J ends lost 4 bases and 7 bases respectively, with 17 bases between them. The CDR3 is made up of 15 amino acids. Germline values: CDR1 WNHNN, CDR2 SYGVQD (reference sequence).

V is TRBV7-9 and J is TRBJ1-6; D is possibly TRBD1 (5 bases). The CDR3 extends over 17 amino acids. Trimming left V 5 bases short and J 7 bases short, with 21 bases between. The germline gives CDR1 SEHNR, CDR2 FQNEAQ (reference sequence). The chain's CDR3 is CASSPSGAGPANSPLHF. CDR3 coding DNA: TGTGCCAGCAGCCCCAGTGGGGCCGGGCCGGCAAATTCACCCCTCCACTTT.

This sequence joins TRBV5-8 and TRBJ2-3; D is unclear. V lost 1 base to trimming and J lost 4 bases, with 4 bases between them. Germline V lookup: CDR1 SGHTS, CDR2 YDEGEE. This CDR3 region has 12 residues. CDR3 in amino acids: CASSLIADTQYF. CDR3 DNA: TGTGCCAGCAGCTTGATAGCAGATACGCAGTATTTT. The full variable domain, completed using reference TRBV5-8 and TRBJ2-3, is EAGVTQSPTHLIKTRGQQATLRCSPISGHTSVYWYQQALGLGLQFLLWYDEGEERNRGNFPPRFSGRQFPNYSSELNVNALELEDSALYLCASSLIADTQYFGPGTRLTVL.

The chain is built from TRBV5-4 and TRBJ1-2, with a tentative D call TRBD1 (5 bases). V was cut by 4 bases and J by 4 bases, with 20 bases left in between. CDR1 and CDR2 from the germline V gene are SGHNT and YYREEE (reference sequence). The CDR3 covers 16 residues. The DNA for the CDR3 is TGTGCCAGCAGCCCTGGCGACAGACTCTTTGGCTATGGCTACACCTTC. It codes for CASSPGDRLFGYGYTF.

This clone has just one count. The gene calls are TRBV5-1 and TRBJ1-6; possible D gene TRBD1, 6 bases. The germline CDR1 and CDR2 sequences are SGHRS and YFSETQ. The V end lost 1 base, the J end lost 6 bases, and 11 bases lay between the germline ends. CDR3 length: 15 residues. CDR3 nucleotide sequence: TGCGCCAGCAGCTTGTCGGACAGCCCTAATTCACCCCTCCACTTT. Its protein product is CASSLSDSPNSPLHF.

The V gene is TRBV5-6, the J gene TRBJ1-1; D remains ambiguous. The V and J ends lost 2 bases and 1 base respectively, with 9 bases between them. The CDR3 runs to 14 residues. Germline-derived CDR1 and CDR2 are SGHDT and YYEEEE. DNA for the CDR3: TGTGCCAGCAGCTTTTGGCACCCGAACACTGAAGCTTTCTTT. Translating gives CASSFWHPNTEAFF.

The chain is built from TRBV10-3 and TRBJ2-1; D perhaps matches TRBD2 (5 bases). V was clipped by 6 bases and J by 8 bases, with 14 bases between them. CDR1 is ENHRY and CDR2 is SYGVKD in the germline V gene. The CDR3 runs 13 residues. The DNA of the CDR3 is TGTGCCATCAGGAGCCCCGGGGTGGATGAGCAGTTCTTC. Its translation: CAIRSPGVDEQFF.

This clone was recorded a few times. The V call is TRBV19, the J call TRBJ2-3; TRBD2 aligns across 11 bases. With V trimmed by 3 bases and J by 4 bases, 6 bases remained unmatched. The V gene's germline CDR1 is LNHDA and CDR2 SQIVND (reference sequence). This CDR3 spans 16 amino acids. For the CDR3, the DNA is TGTGCCAGTAGTATTGTGACTAGCGGGACGGCAGATACGCAGTATTTT. Translated: CASSIVTSGTADTQYF.

This chain joins TRBV4-1 and TRBJ1-2; D possibly corresponds to TRBD1 (6 bases). Germline assignment: CDR1 MGHRA and CDR2 YSYEKL. CDR3 length equals 15 residues. The V and J ends lost 5 bases and 4 bases respectively, with 17 bases between them. The CDR3 bases are TGCGCCAGCAGCTCCCGGGGGGCCTTGGGCTATGGCTACACCTTC. Encoded protein: CASSSRGALGYGYTF.

V is TRBV18 and J is TRBJ2-7; a possible D gene is TRBD1 (6 bases). CDR3 length: 17 residues. The germline CDR1 and CDR2 sequences are KGHSH and LQKENI. Trimming removed 6 bases at V and 9 bases at J, with 30 bases between. The CDR3 sequence is CASSGRLGTLRTSGQYV. The CDR3 DNA follows: TGTGCCAGCTCCGGAAGGCTAGGGACACTCCGGACGTCCGGGCAGTACGTC.

The V call is TRBV27, the J call TRBJ1-2, with 7 nucleotides matching TRBD1. From germline, CDR1 is MNHEY and CDR2 SMNVEV (reference sequence). This CDR3 has 12 amino acids. The junction had 4 bases not matched to a gene; V was cut back by 6 bases and J by 6 bases. In DNA form, the CDR3 reads TGTGCCAGCAGGAGCAGGGGGAATGGCTACACCTTC. Its protein is CASRSRGNGYTF.

The chain joins TRBV7-3 to TRBJ1-1; D might be TRBD1 (6 bases). Trimming took 5 bases from V and 3 from J, leaving 10 bases between them. CDR1 SGHTA and CDR2 FQGTGA come from the germline V gene. The CDR3 consists of 13 residues. CDR3 nucleotide sequence: TGTGCCAGCAGCCGGGACAAAGACACTGAAGCTTTCTTT. Its translation is CASSRDKDTEAFF. The whole variable domain, remainder taken from reference TRBV7-3 and TRBJ1-1, is GAGVSQTPSNKVTEKGKYVELRCDPISGHTALYWYRQSLGQGPEFLIYFQGTGAADDSGLPNDRFFAVRPEGSVSTLKIQRTERGDSAVYLCASSRDKDTEAFFGQGTRLTVV.

This chain connects TRBV29-1 to TRBJ2-5, with 7 bases fitting TRBD2. Germline V gives CDR1 SQVTM, CDR2 ANQGSEA. After removal of 3 bases from V and 2 bases from J, the junction contained 0 bases not matched to a gene. This CDR3 spans 12 amino acids. CDR3 sequence (DNA): TGCAGCGTTGACGGGGGGCAAGAGACCCAGTACTTC. As protein: CSVDGGQETQYF.

The chain has TRBV27 and TRBJ2-1; 7 bases are a match to TRBD2. Germline trimming cut 5 bases from V and 7 bases from J; bases unmatched to any gene: 11. Germline values: CDR1 MNHEY, CDR2 SMNVEV (reference sequence). The CDR3 is made up of 15 amino acids. The CDR3 is CASSHRSGGPNEQFF. CDR3 in DNA: TGTGCCAGCAGTCACCGCTCGGGAGGCCCGAATGAGCAGTTCTTC.